These 18 T cell receptor beta chains share one sample of origin, sequenced in a study of graft-versus-host responses after intestinal transplantation. The protocol was immunoSEQ multiplex PCR, while the TCRdb copy is restricted to in-frame clones and leaves out a portion. The data hold about 120,000 clones, with 85% to 95% observed a single time. Their specific antigens are unknown. The sample in question was unstimulated CD8+ T cells sorted from spleen or lymph node cells, obtained before intestinal transplant. The receptors shown here come from a human donor who received an intestinal transplant.

This rearrangement joins TRBV7-3 to TRBJ2-1; possibly TRBD2 for D (6 bases). V dropped 1 base and J dropped 7 bases, with 11 bases sitting between them. This CDR3 has 14 residues. Germline loops: CDR1 SGHTA, CDR2 FQGTGA. CDR3 in amino acids: CASSLILGGNEQFF. The CDR3 DNA sequence: TGTGCCAGCAGCTTAATCTTAGGAGGGAATGAGCAGTTCTTC.

The chain joins TRBV7-9 to TRBJ2-7, with 10 nucleotides matching TRBD1. The CDR3 extends over 15 amino acids. V was clipped by 4 bases and J by 3 bases; unmatched bases: 6. Germline loops: CDR1 SEHNR, CDR2 FQNEAQ (reference sequence). Written as DNA, the CDR3 is TGTGCCAGCAGCTCGAGGACAGGGGGAATCTACGAGCAGTACTTC. Its translation: CASSSRTGGIYEQYF.

The chain combines TRBV27 with TRBJ2-7, with 11 bases aligning to TRBD2. The trim removed 6 bases at V and 4 bases at J, leaving 8 bases unmatched. The germline gives CDR1 MNHEY, CDR2 SMNVEV (reference sequence). The CDR3 sequence is 15 residues long. As DNA, the CDR3 is TGTGCCAGCAGCCCATTCGGGACTAGCGGATACGAGCAGTACTTC. Its translation: CASSPFGTSGYEQYF.

V gene TRBV25-1 combines with J gene TRBJ2-1; possibly TRBD1 for D (6 bases). The CDR3 extends over 10 amino acids. The V gene lost 9 bases and the J gene lost 12 bases, with 12 bases spanning the gap. The V gene's germline CDR1 is MGHDK and CDR2 SYGVNS. Here the CDR3 reads CASQGSRQFF. In nucleotides, the CDR3 is TGTGCCAGTCAGGGGAGTCGGCAGTTCTTC.

The rearrangement links TRBV6-1 to TRBJ1-1; TRBD1 is a possible D gene (5 bases). The CDR3 has 16 residues. Germline V gene sequence: CDR1 MNHNS, CDR2 SASEGT. The germline V and J ends were trimmed by 1 base and 4 bases, with 16 bases remaining between them. This chain's CDR3 is CASSEGVDSWGTEAFF. CDR3 DNA sequence: TGTGCCAGCAGTGAAGGGGTCGACAGCTGGGGCACTGAAGCTTTCTTT.

This chain uses TRBV9 with TRBJ2-7, with D possibly being TRBD2 (6 bases). In germline, CDR1 is SGDLS, CDR2 YYNGEE. Trimming took off 4 bases at V and 0 bases at J, with 14 bases between the two ends. The CDR3 runs 15 residues. The chain's CDR3 is CASSPAGSLSYEQYF. The CDR3 coding sequence is TGTGCCAGCAGCCCCGCCGGGAGTCTCTCCTACGAGCAGTACTTC.

The chain combines TRBV18 with TRBJ2-7; 7 bases map to TRBD1. The CDR3 consists of 13 residues. CDR1 and CDR2 (germline): KGHSH, LQKENI. V lost 0 bases to trimming and J lost 6 bases; unmatched junction nucleotides: 2. The CDR3 sequence: CASSPPTGAEQYF. CDR3 nucleotides: TGTGCCAGCTCACCACCTACAGGGGCCGAGCAGTACTTC.

The chain combines TRBV19 with TRBJ1-5, with a possible D match to TRBD1 (6 bases). This CDR3 comprises 14 residues. The V end was cut by 10 bases, the J end by 1 base, with 14 bases between. Germline values: CDR1 LNHDA, CDR2 SQIVND (reference sequence). The CDR3 DNA sequence: TGTGCCACCAAGGGGGGAGGGAGCAATCAGCCCCAGCATTTT. Translated: CATKGGGSNQPQHF.

The chain is built from TRBV15 and TRBJ2-1; D unclear. There are 15 residues in the CDR3. V was shortened by 0 bases and J by 9 bases, with 15 bases between the two germline ends. Per the germline V gene, CDR1 is LNHNV and CDR2 is YYDKDF (reference sequence). The CDR3 loop is CATSRDSNRAGEQFF. The CDR3, as DNA: TGTGCCACCAGCAGAGATTCCAATCGGGCAGGTGAGCAGTTCTTC.

The sample holds one count of this clone. The CDR3 spells CASSHPSGDETQYF. The CDR3 bases are TGCGCCAGCAGCCACCCAAGCGGGGACGAGACCCAGTACTTC. The chain combines TRBV4-1 with TRBJ2-5, with 7 bases identical to TRBD2. CDR3 length: 14 residues. Per germline, CDR1 MGHRA and CDR2 YSYEKL. The V and J ends lost 3 bases and 5 bases, in that order; junction bases with no gene match: 6.

This chain links TRBV27 with TRBJ2-1; 11 bases fit TRBD2. Germline assignment: CDR1 MNHEY and CDR2 SMNVEV (reference sequence). The V gene end was trimmed by 6 bases and the J gene end by 9 bases; junction bases not matched to a gene: 13. CDR3 size: 16 residues. For the CDR3, the DNA is TGTGCCAGCAGACTTAATAGCGGGAGGGCCAAAGGTGAGCAGTTCTTC. Its translation: CASRLNSGRAKGEQFF.

V usage is TRBV7-9 and J usage is TRBJ2-1, with TRBD2 identical over 10 bases. CDR1 and CDR2 from the germline V gene are SEHNR and FQNEAQ (reference sequence). V was clipped by 2 bases and J by 7 bases; unmatched bases: 2. This CDR3 spans 14 amino acids. The CDR3 protein is CASSLTSGVNEQFF. The DNA for the CDR3 is TGTGCCAGCAGCTTAACTAGCGGGGTGAATGAGCAGTTCTTC.

The chain couples TRBV28 to TRBJ1-1; 8 bases are shared with TRBD1. The J segment lost 5 bases and the V segment lost 10 bases, leaving 18 bases of the junction unmatched. The length of the CDR3 is 16 residues. The germline CDR1 and CDR2 sequences are MDHEN and SYDVKM. The CDR3 here is CATRQGIILGGTEAFF. The CDR3 coding sequence is TGTGCCACAAGACAGGGGATAATCTTGGGGGGGACTGAAGCTTTCTTT.

CDR3 sequence reads: CASSLSGLTYEQYF. Here the CDR3 DNA reads TGTGCCAGCAGTTTATCGGGGTTGACCTACGAGCAGTACTTC. J is TRBJ2-7 and V is TRBV28, with D possibly matching TRBD2 (5 bases). The germline V gene has CDR1 MDHEN and CDR2 SYDVKM. The V gene lost 1 base and the J gene lost 2 bases, with 9 bases spanning the gap. The CDR3 extends over 14 amino acids.

CDR3 amino acids: CASSTGGQETQYF. In nucleotides, the CDR3 is TGTGCCAGCAGCACAGGGGGTCAAGAGACCCAGTACTTC. The chain joins TRBV9 to TRBJ2-5, with 8 bases identical to TRBD1. The germline gives CDR1 SGDLS, CDR2 YYNGEE. V lost 4 bases to trimming and J lost 2 bases; unmatched junction nucleotides: 1. This CDR3 contains 13 residues.

The genes are TRBV7-2 and TRBJ2-5; the D gene could be TRBD1 or TRBD2 (6 bases each). CDR1 and CDR2 (germline): SGHTA, FQGNSA. This CDR3 comprises 16 residues. Trimming shortened V by 0 bases and J by 5 bases, and 16 bases separated the two germline ends. The chain's CDR3 is CASSLAVGGGFETQYF. In DNA, the CDR3 is TGTGCCAGCAGCTTAGCGGTAGGAGGGGGGTTCGAGACCCAGTACTTC.

The chain is built from TRBV28 and TRBJ2-1; TRBD2 aligns across 7 bases. CDR3 length: 15 amino acids. Unmatched junction bases numbered 6, after V lost 7 bases and J lost 0 bases. The germline V gene encodes CDR1 MDHEN and CDR2 SYDVKM. CDR3 sequence reads: CASTSGGSSYNEQFF. For the CDR3, the DNA is TGTGCCAGCACCTCGGGGGGAAGCTCCTACAATGAGCAGTTCTTC.

V and J are TRBV25-1 and TRBJ2-7; D gene unclear. The CDR3 length is 12 residues. The germline CDR1 and CDR2 sequences are MGHDK and SYGVNS. The ends were cut back, 4 bases at V and 3 bases at J, with 7 bases in the middle. In nucleotides, the CDR3 is TGTGCCAGCAGTGCTGGTAACTACGAGCAGTACTTC. It is translated as CASSAGNYEQYF.